The clone carrying this T cell receptor beta chain appeared a few times. The sample originates from a study of blood T cell repertoires in COVID-19. Looking at the study overall: The origin of the acute and convalescent COVID-19 samples was the United States, Italy and Spain. Sources were T cells, B-cell-depleted T cells, or PBMCs; the material itself was cDNA or gDNA.

CDR1 LGHDT and CDR2 YNNKEL come from the germline V gene (reference sequence). Germline trimming cut 5 bases from V and 4 bases from J; bases unmatched to any gene: 0. CDR3 length: 12 amino acids. As originally analysed: Scientists estimated how many nucleated cells there were by amplifying reference gene primers. Clones were sequenced by immunoSEQ multiplex PCR, and TCRdb holds only the in-frame ones, with some missing. Clone size and the V and J calls come from that table; the DNA yielded D and trimming. Here the sample spans 150,000 to 200,000 clones, around 84% being singletons. J is TRBJ1-1 and V is TRBV3-1 (or the pseudogene TRBV3-2), with TRBD1 matching 8 bases. Sequencing was done on a sample of peripheral blood. The sequence came from a man aged 40-49 years with active or convalescent COVID-19. This CDR3 reads CASSDRGTEAFF. The CDR3 DNA follows: TGTGCCAGCAGCGACAGGGGCACTGAAGCTTTCTTT.